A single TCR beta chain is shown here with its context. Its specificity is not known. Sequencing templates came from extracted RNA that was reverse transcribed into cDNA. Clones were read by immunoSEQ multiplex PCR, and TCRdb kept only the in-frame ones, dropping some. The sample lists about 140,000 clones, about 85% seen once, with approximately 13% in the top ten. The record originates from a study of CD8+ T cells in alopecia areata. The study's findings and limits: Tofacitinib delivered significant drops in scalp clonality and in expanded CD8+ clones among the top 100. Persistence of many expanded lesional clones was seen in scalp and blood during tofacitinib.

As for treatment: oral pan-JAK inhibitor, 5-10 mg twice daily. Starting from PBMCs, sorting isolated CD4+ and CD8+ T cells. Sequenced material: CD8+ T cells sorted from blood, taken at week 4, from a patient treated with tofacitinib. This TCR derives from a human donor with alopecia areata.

The CDR3 loop is CASSVRDSHEQYF. The DNA for the CDR3 is TGTGCCAGCAGTGTCCGGGACAGCCACGAGCAGTACTTC. The chain employs TRBV2 and TRBJ2-7; 7 bases map to TRBD1. J was trimmed by 5 bases and V by 4 bases; bases with no gene match: 5. This CDR3 has 13 residues. Per germline, CDR1 SNHLY and CDR2 FYNNEI.